These T cell receptor beta chains were read from a single sample in a study of blood T cells in healthy people across ages. TCRdb fed the 5' RACE reads into MiXCR, producing one record per CDR3 protein. The sample records about 930,000 distinct CDR3 sequences, about 28% being singletons. This same sample was also part of a study on T cells of mothers and their children.

The sample was blood. The receptor set was obtained from a woman aged 35 to 49 in good health. Each CDR3 is given with its conserved first and last residue. Each record gives: J gene, V gene, clone size, D gene, CDR3 length, CDR3 protein, CDR3 DNA. The D gene is left open where the match is weak. The size field is filled for only some rows; it gives once, few, many or a size class.

>TRBJ2-7|TRBV28|few|.|14
CASSQRTVGYEQYF
TGTGCCAGCAGCCAGCGGACAGTTGGCTACGAGCAGTACTTC
>TRBJ2-7|TRBV5-6|.|.|14
CASSRWTVSYEQYF
TGTGCCAGCAGCCGGTGGACAGTTTCCTACGAGCAGTACTTC
>TRBJ2-1|TRBV4-1|.|.|16
CAGSRSQGGPSDEQFF
TGCGCCGGCAGCCGATCACAGGGTGGCCCCTCTGATGAGCAGTTCTTC
>TRBJ2-3|TRBV28|.|TRBD2|16
CASSFPSGDRTDTQYF
TGTGCCAGCAGTTTTCCTAGCGGGGACCGCACAGATACGCAGTATTTT
>TRBJ2-2|TRBV7-9|.|.|15
CASSPGRATPGELFF
TGTGCCAGCAGCCCGGGACGCGCGACACCCGGGGAGCTGTTTTTT
>TRBJ1-2|TRBV20-1|.|.|11
CSARDQIGYTF
TGCAGTGCTAGAGATCAAATTGGCTACACCTTC
>TRBJ1-6|TRBV10-3|.|.|13
CAISEGVNSPLHF
TGTGCCATCAGTGAGGGGGTGAACTCACCCCTCCACTTT
>TRBJ2-7|TRBV4-1|few|TRBD1|15
CASSQGWDRIYEQYF
TGCGCCAGCAGCCAAGGTTGGGACAGGATCTACGAGCAGTACTTC
>TRBJ2-1|TRBV4-2|.|TRBD2|17
CASSQESAGGANNEQFF
TGTGCCAGCAGCCAAGAATCGGCGGGGGGGGCAAACAATGAGCAGTTCTTC
>TRBJ2-7|TRBV27|.|TRBD1|15
CASSLKGQVTYEQYF
TGTGCCAGCAGTTTGAAGGGACAGGTGACCTACGAGCAGTACTTC
>TRBJ2-7|TRBV12-3/TRBV12-4|.|.|14
CASKKEGAGDEQYF
TGTGCCAGCAAGAAGGAGGGGGCTGGGGACGAGCAGTACTTC
>TRBJ2-4|TRBV28|many|TRBD2|13
CASSWGGRNIQYF
TGTGCCAGCAGCTGGGGCGGGAGGAACATTCAGTACTTC
>TRBJ1-4|TRBV28|few|TRBD1|15
CASSRRDRGPQGLFF
TGTGCCAGTAGCAGGCGGGACAGGGGGCCCCAAGGACTGTTTTTT
>TRBJ2-7|TRBV15|.|.|13
CATSRELGWGQYF
TGTGCCACCAGCAGAGAGCTGGGGTGGGGGCAGTACTTC
>TRBJ1-5|TRBV6-2/TRBV6-3|.|.|13
CASNVKGDSPQHF
TGTGCCAGCAACGTCAAGGGGGATTCGCCCCAGCATTTT